Below, one T cell receptor (beta chain) is given with its context. The data derive from a study of blood T cell repertoires in COVID-19. Clones were sequenced by immunoSEQ multiplex PCR, and TCRdb holds only the in-frame ones, with some missing. The sample lists 200,000 to 250,000 clones, approximately 78% occurring once. In germline, CDR1 is KGHSH, CDR2 LQKENI. The CDR3 is made up of 15 amino acids. The V gene end was trimmed by 0 bases and the J gene end by 7 bases; junction bases not matched to a gene: 8. The sequence was collected from a woman under 30 with acute or convalescent COVID-19. The source material was peripheral blood. This sequence joins TRBV18 and TRBJ2-5; 7 bases are shared with TRBD2. Here the CDR3 reads CASSPPSGGGGTQYF. In nucleotides, the CDR3 is TGTGCCAGCTCACCACCTAGCGGCGGCGGGGGGACCCAGTACTTC. Variable domain in full (rest from reference TRBV18 and TRBJ2-5): NAGVMQNPRHLVRRRGQEARLRCSPMKGHSHVYWYRQLPEEGLKFMVYLQKENIIDESGMPKERFSAEFPKEGPSILRIQQVVRGDSAAYFCASSPPSGGGGTQYFGPGTRLLVL.